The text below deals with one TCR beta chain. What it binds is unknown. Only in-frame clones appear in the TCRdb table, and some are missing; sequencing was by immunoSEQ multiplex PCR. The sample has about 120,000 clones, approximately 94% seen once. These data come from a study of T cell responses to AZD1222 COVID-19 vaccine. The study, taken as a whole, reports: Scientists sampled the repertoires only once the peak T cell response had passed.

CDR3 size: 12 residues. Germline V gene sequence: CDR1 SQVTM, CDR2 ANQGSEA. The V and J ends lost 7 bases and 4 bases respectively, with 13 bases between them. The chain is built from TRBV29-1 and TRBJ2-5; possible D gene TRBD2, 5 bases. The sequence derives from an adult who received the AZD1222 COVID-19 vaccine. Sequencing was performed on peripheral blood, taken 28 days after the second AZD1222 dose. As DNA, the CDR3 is TGCAGCGGAGGGCCGGGTGGAGAGACCCAGTACTTC. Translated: CSGGPGGETQYF. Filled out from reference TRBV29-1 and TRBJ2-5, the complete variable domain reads SAVISQKPSRDICQRGTSLTIQCQVDSQVTMMFWYRQQPGQSLTLIATANQGSEATYESGFVIDKFPISRPNLTFSTLTVSNMSPEDSSIYLCSGGPGGETQYFGPGTRLLVL.